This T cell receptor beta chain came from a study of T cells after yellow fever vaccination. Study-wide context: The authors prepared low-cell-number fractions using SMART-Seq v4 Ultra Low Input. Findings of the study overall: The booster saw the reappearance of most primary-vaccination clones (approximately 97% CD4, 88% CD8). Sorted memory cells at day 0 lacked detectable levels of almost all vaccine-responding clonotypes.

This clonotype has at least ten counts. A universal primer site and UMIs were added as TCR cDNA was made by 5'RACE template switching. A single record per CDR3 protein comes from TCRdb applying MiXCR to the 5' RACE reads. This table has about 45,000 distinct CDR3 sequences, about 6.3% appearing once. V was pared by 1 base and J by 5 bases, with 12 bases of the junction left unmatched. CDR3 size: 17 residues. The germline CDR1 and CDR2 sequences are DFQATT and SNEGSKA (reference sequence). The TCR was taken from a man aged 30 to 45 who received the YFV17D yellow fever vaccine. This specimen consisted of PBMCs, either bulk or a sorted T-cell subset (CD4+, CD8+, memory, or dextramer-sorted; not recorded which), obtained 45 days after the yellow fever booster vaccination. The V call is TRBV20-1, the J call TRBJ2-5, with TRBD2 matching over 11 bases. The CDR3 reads CSARVSLAGVRLETQYF. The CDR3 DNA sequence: TGCAGTGCTAGAGTGTCACTAGCGGGAGTGAGGCTGGAGACCCAGTACTTC.